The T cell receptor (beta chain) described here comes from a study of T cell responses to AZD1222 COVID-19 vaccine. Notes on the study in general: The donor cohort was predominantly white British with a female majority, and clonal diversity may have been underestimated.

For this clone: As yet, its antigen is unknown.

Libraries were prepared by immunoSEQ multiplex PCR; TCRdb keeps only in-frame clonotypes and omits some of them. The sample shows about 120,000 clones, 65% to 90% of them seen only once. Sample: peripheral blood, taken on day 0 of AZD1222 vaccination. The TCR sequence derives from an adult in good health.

CDR3 amino acids: CASSYASGAGEKLFF. The CDR3 region has the DNA TGTGCCAGCAGCTATGCTTCGGGGGCAGGGGAAAAACTGTTTTTT. The V call is TRBV6-5, the J call TRBJ1-4; D perhaps matches TRBD1 (6 bases). CDR3 length: 15 amino acids. V was cut by 6 bases and J by 8 bases, with 19 bases left in between. Germline CDR1 is MNHEY and CDR2 is SVGAGI.